A selection of T cell receptor beta chains follows, all from one sample in a study of blood T cell repertoires in COVID-19. Profiling relied on immunoSEQ multiplex PCR, and the TCRdb table lists in-frame clones only, not all of them. The sample lists 60,000 or so clones; about nine tenths were seen once. Sequenced input: peripheral blood. The origin of the receptors is a human donor with acute or convalescent COVID-19. The donor label of this sample is uncertain. Each CDR3 is given with its conserved first and last residue. The order of the fields is V gene, clone size, J gene, D gene, CDR3 DNA, CDR3 protein. The D gene is left open where the match is weak. Where a row states a size, it is once, few, many or the class of an expanded clone; other rows omit it.

>TRBV3-1/TRBV3-2|NA|TRBJ2-7|NA
TGTGCCAGCAGCCAAGATGGGGGCCAAGCCTACGAGCAGTACTTC
CASSQDGGQAYEQYF
>TRBV5-6|NA|TRBJ2-7|TRBD2
TGTGCCAGCAGCTCTCCCGGGACTAGCGGATACTCCTACGAGCAGTACTTC
CASSSPGTSGYSYEQYF
>TRBV11-2|few|TRBJ1-2|NA
TGTGCCAGCAGCTATACAGAGCTCTATGGCTACACCTTC
CASSYTELYGYTF
>TRBV9|once|TRBJ2-3|TRBD2
TGTGCCAGCAGCGTAGGCGGCGGGGGGGCTGCAGATACGCAGTATTTT
CASSVGGGGAADTQYF
>TRBV4-1|NA|TRBJ1-5|TRBD1
TGCGCCAGCAGCCAAGGGTCAGGGGGAGATAGGGGCAATCAGCCCCAGCATTTT
CASSQGSGGDRGNQPQHF
>TRBV6-5|NA|TRBJ1-5|TRBD1
TGTGCCAGCAGAGAGACAGGGGGGAATCAGCCCCAGCATTTT
CASRETGGNQPQHF
>TRBV7-9|NA|TRBJ1-2|TRBD1
TGTGCCAGCAGCTTAGTATCGAAAGGGGGCAATAGTGGGACCTATGGCTACACCTTC
CASSLVSKGGNSGTYGYTF
>TRBV24-1|NA|TRBJ1-4|TRBD1
TGTGCCACCAGTGATTCCGGACAGGGCGCTGAAAAACTGTTTTTT
CATSDSGQGAEKLFF
>TRBV5-6|NA|TRBJ1-1|TRBD1
TGTGCCAGCAGCTTTGGGACAGGGGGCGTGGACACTGAAGCTTTCTTT
CASSFGTGGVDTEAFF
>TRBV10-2|NA|TRBJ2-3|TRBD2
TGCGCCAGCAGCGCAAGCGGGGCAGGCGGCACAGATACGCAGTATTTT
CASSASGAGGTDTQYF
>TRBV20-1|NA|TRBJ2-7|NA
TGCAGTGCTAGTATACCATTAGTTTCCTACGAGCAGTACTTC
CSASIPLVSYEQYF
>TRBV19|NA|TRBJ2-5|TRBD1
TGTGCCAGTAGTCAACTCCGACAGGGGAAAGAGACCCAGTACTTC
CASSQLRQGKETQYF
>TRBV27|once|TRBJ1-1|NA
TGTGCCAGCAGCTCGCCAGGATTGAACACTGAAGCTTTCTTT
CASSSPGLNTEAFF
>TRBV7-2|NA|TRBJ2-4|NA
TGTGCCAGCAGCTCGGGCAGGGGCAACATTCAGTACTTC
CASSSGRGNIQYF
>TRBV19|NA|TRBJ2-2|TRBD2
TGTGCCAGTAGTCTCAGCGGGAGTACCACCGGGGAGCTGTTTTTT
CASSLSGSTTGELFF
>TRBV6-2/TRBV6-3|once|TRBJ1-5|NA
TGTGCCAGCAGTTACTCGAAGAGTGGTCTCCAGCCCCAGCATTTT
CASSYSKSGLQPQHF
>TRBV7-8|NA|TRBJ2-1|NA
TGTGCCAGCAGCTTAGTAGTAGCTCCGTACAATGAGCAGTTCTTC
CASSLVVAPYNEQFF
>TRBV12-3/TRBV12-4|NA|TRBJ1-5|TRBD1
TGTGCCAGCAGCCGGGACAGGAATCAGCCCCAGCATTTT
CASSRDRNQPQHF
>TRBV6-1|NA|TRBJ1-1|NA
TGTGCCAGCAGTGGGGGGCTTCTTAGGATGAACACTGAAGCTTTCTTT
CASSGGLLRMNTEAFF
>TRBV7-9|NA|TRBJ2-6|NA
TGTGCCAGCAGCGCAACCGGGGGTACTGGGGCCAACGTCCTGACTTTC
CASSATGGTGANVLTF
>TRBV19|NA|TRBJ2-1|TRBD2
TGTGCCAGTAGTATAGTGGGGGGGACTTCCGTTTTGGCGAATGAGCAGTTCTTC
CASSIVGGTSVLANEQFF
>TRBV5-1|few|TRBJ2-2|NA
TGCGCCAGCCGACTTGGTGGGACTCAGAACACCGGGGAGCTGTTTTTT
CASRLGGTQNTGELFF
>TRBV6-1|once|TRBJ2-1|TRBD1
TGTGCCAGCAGTGACCGGACAGGCGCCTACAATGAGCAGTTCTTC
CASSDRTGAYNEQFF
>TRBV11-3|NA|TRBJ2-1|TRBD1
TGTGCCAGCAGCTTAGGGGACAGGGTTTGGAATGAGCAGTTCTTC
CASSLGDRVWNEQFF
>TRBV23-1|once|TRBJ1-5|NA
TGCGCCAGCAGTCATACGCTGCCGGGACATAAAATCTATAGCAATCAGCCCCAGCATTTT
CASSHTLPGHKIYSNQPQHF
>TRBV11-2|NA|TRBJ2-3|NA
TGTGCCAGCAGCTTAAGGCGGGGCACAGATACGCAGTATTTT
CASSLRRGTDTQYF
>TRBV4-1|NA|TRBJ1-2|NA
TGCGCCAGCGCCGCGGGGGAGCCCTATGGCTACACCTTC
CASAAGEPYGYTF
>TRBV5-4|NA|TRBJ2-7|NA
TGTGCCAGCAGCCCCGGGGGCGGGAGTCGGTACGAGCAGTACTTC
CASSPGGGSRYEQYF
>TRBV28|NA|TRBJ2-7|NA
TGTGCCAGCAGCCGTCCTGTCCTTGAGGACGAGCAGTACTTC
CASSRPVLEDEQYF
>TRBV6-6|NA|TRBJ1-2|NA
TGTGCCAGCAGTTACAGCGGGGACGGCTACACCTTC
CASSYSGDGYTF
>TRBV3-1/TRBV3-2|NA|TRBJ2-1|TRBD1
TGTGCCAGCAGTCCACCGGACAGGGCTCAGATCTTC
CASSPPDRAQIF
>TRBV27|few|TRBJ2-7|TRBD2
TGTGCCAGCAGTTTATCAAGCGGGAGAAGGTTCTACGAGCAGTACTTC
CASSLSSGRRFYEQYF
>TRBV3-1/TRBV3-2|NA|TRBJ2-5|NA
TGTGCCAGCAGCCAAGGCAGGGGGGCGAAGACCCAGTACTTC
CASSQGRGAKTQYF
>TRBV28|once|TRBJ2-1|TRBD2
TGTGCCAGCACCCTGAGGACTAGCGGGAACTACAATGAGCAGTTCTTC
CASTLRTSGNYNEQFF
>TRBV6-4|NA|TRBJ2-1|NA
TGTGCCAGCAGTGACCAGGGCAATGAGCAGTTCTTC
CASSDQGNEQFF
>TRBV5-1|NA|TRBJ2-5|TRBD2
TGCGCCAGCAGCACGTCCGGGGGGGAAGAGACCCAGTACTTC
CASSTSGGEETQYF
>TRBV9|NA|TRBJ2-2|NA
TGTGCCAGCAGCGTAGGCAGGGCCGGGGAGCTGTTTTTT
CASSVGRAGELFF
>TRBV24-1|NA|TRBJ2-1|TRBD2
TGTGCCACGGCCGGGACTAGCGGCTACAATGAGCAGTTCTTC
CATAGTSGYNEQFF
>TRBV28|NA|TRBJ2-7|NA
TGTGCCAGCAGTTTTAAGTGGGGGAGAGGGGGAATTTACCACGAGCAGTACTTC
CASSFKWGRGGIYHEQYF
>TRBV6-5|NA|TRBJ1-4|TRBD1
TGTGCCAGCAGTTCTAACAGGGGGGGTGAAAAACTGTTTTTT
CASSSNRGGEKLFF
>TRBV11-3|NA|TRBJ2-3|TRBD2
TGTGCCACCAGCGGGAGTAGTACAGATACGCAGTATTTT
CATSGSSTDTQYF
>TRBV27|NA|TRBJ2-4|TRBD2
TGTGCCAGCAGTTTAGATCGGGAGGGCAACAAAAACATTCAGTACTTC
CASSLDREGNKNIQYF
>TRBV25-1|NA|TRBJ2-2|TRBD1
TGTGCCAGCAGTCGACAGGGTTTGAACACCGGGGAGCTGTTTTTT
CASSRQGLNTGELFF